Listed here is a single TCR beta chain. This record comes from a study of blood T cell repertoires in COVID-19. The CDR3 covers 14 residues. Germline CDR1 MNHEY, CDR2 SVGEGT. V dropped 4 bases and J dropped 4 bases, with 11 bases sitting between them. In the authors' workflow: From reference gene primer amplification, estimates of nucleated cell counts were derived. Measured with immunoSEQ multiplex PCR; TCRdb has only the in-frame clones, and not every one. That table supplies the V and J calls and clone size; D and trimming were determined from the DNA. This sample has over 15,000 clones, with roughly 80% found just once.

The sequence derives from a man older than 75 with acute or convalescent COVID-19. The material sequenced was peripheral blood. V and J are TRBV6-2 or TRBV6-3 and TRBJ1-5; D possibly corresponds to TRBD1 (6 bases). Here the CDR3 DNA reads TGTGCCAGCAGTTCGACAGGAACTAATCAGCCCCAGCATTTT. Its protein is CASSSTGTNQPQHF.